This T cell receptor (beta chain) originates from a study of cytotoxic CD8 clonotypes in ibrutinib-treated CLL. This clone was seen more than once but under ten times. Assay used: immunoSEQ multiplex PCR; TCRdb lists only in-frame clones, some missing. The sample holds about 92,000 clones, 77% seen once. V lost 2 bases to trimming and J lost 2 bases, with 10 bases between them. This CDR3 has 14 amino acids. From germline, CDR1 is SEHNR and CDR2 FQNEAQ (reference sequence). The chain recombines TRBV7-9 with TRBJ2-7, with D maybe TRBD1 (6 bases). The sample in question was PBMCs, obtained after 24 months of ibrutinib treatment. The source of this sequence is a human donor with chronic lymphocytic leukemia. CDR3 DNA: TGTGCCAGCAGCTTAAAACAGGGACCCTACGAGCAGTACTTC. Translation: CASSLKQGPYEQYF.